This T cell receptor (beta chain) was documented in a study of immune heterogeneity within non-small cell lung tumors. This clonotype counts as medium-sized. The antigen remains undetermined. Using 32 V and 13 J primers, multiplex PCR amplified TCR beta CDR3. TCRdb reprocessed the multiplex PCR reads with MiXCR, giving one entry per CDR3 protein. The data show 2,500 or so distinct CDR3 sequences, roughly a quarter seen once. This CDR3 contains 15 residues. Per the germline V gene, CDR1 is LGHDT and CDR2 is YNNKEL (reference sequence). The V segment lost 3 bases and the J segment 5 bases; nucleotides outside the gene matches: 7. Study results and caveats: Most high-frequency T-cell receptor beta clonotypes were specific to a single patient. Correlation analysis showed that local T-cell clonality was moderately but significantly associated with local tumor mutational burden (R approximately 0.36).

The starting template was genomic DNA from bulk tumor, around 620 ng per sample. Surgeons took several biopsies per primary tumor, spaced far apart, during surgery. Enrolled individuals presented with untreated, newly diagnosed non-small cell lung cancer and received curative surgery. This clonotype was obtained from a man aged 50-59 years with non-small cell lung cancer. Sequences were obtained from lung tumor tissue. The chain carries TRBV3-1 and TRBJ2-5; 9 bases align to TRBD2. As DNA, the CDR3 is TGTGCCAGCAGCCACTCTAGCGGGAACTTTGAGACCCAGTACTTC. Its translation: CASSHSSGNFETQYF.